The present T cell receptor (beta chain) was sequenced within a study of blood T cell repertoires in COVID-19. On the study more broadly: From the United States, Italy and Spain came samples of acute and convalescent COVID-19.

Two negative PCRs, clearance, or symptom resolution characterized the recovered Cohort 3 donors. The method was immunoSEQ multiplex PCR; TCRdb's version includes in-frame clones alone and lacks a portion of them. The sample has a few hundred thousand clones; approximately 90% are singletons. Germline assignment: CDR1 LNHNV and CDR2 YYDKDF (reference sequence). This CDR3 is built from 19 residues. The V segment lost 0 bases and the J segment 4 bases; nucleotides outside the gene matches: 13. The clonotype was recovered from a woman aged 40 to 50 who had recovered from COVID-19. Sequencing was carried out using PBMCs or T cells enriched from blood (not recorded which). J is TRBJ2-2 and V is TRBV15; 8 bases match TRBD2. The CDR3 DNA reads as TGTGCCACCAGCAGAGATGGTTGGGTACTAGCGGCGGGCACCGGGGAGCTGTTTTTT. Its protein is CATSRDGWVLAAGTGELFF.